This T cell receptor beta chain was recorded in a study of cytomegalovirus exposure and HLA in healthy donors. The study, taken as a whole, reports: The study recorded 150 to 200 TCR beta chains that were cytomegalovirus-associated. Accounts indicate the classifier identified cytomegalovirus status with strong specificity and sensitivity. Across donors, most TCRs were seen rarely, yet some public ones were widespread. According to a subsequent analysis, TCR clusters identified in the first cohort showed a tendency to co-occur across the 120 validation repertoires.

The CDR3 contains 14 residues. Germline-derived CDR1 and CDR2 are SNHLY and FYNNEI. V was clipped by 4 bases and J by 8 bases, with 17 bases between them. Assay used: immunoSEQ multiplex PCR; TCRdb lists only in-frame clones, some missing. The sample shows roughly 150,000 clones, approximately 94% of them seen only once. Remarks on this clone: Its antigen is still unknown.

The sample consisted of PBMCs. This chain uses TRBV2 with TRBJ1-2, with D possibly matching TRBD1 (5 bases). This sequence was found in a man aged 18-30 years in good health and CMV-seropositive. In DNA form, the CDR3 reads TGTGCCAGCAGTGCGTTCTCGGGGGTTAGGGGCTACACCTTC. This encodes CASSAFSGVRGYTF.